This entry is about one T cell receptor (beta chain). The record originates from a study of cytomegalovirus exposure and HLA in healthy donors. Assay: immunoSEQ multiplex PCR; the TCRdb copy retains only in-frame clones and omits some. The table has 85,000 to 120,000 clones, roughly nine tenths seen once; the top ten hold around 1.9%. V lost 6 bases to trimming and J lost 3 bases, with 14 bases between them. The germline V gene has CDR1 MNHNY and CDR2 SVGAGI (reference sequence). The CDR3 spans 14 residues. The sequencing input was PBMCs. The chain couples TRBV6-6 to TRBJ1-1, with D tentatively TRBD1 (5 bases). The sequence came from a young woman in good health and CMV-seropositive. The CDR3 sequence: CASRVPGRDTEAFF. CDR3 nucleotide sequence: TGTGCCAGCAGGGTACCGGGCAGGGACACTGAAGCTTTCTTT.